These T cell receptor beta chains were read from a single sample in a study of brain T cells in children with intractable seizures. Clones were read by immunoSEQ multiplex PCR, and TCRdb kept only the in-frame ones, dropping some. This sample has 62,000 or so clones, with roughly 95% found just once. The sequenced sample was peripheral blood, obtained at surgery. The receptors stem from a boy under two years old with focal cortical dysplasia and intractable seizures. The CDR3 runs from the conserved cysteine through the conserved F or W. The order of the fields is V gene, D gene, J gene, clone size, CDR3 protein, CDR3 DNA. A D gene is named only where the DNA matches it firmly. Where a row states a size, it is once, few, many or the class of an expanded clone; other rows omit it.

v_gene: TRBV27; d_gene: TRBD1; j_gene: TRBJ1-3; abundance: -; CDR3aa: CASQGGSGNTIYF; CDR3nt: TGTGCCAGCCAGGGGGGCTCTGGAAACACCATATATTTT
v_gene: TRBV7-2; d_gene: -; j_gene: TRBJ2-7; abundance: -; CDR3aa: CASSSVTGHHEQYF; CDR3nt: TGTGCCAGCAGCTCAGTAACAGGGCACCACGAGCAGTACTTC
v_gene: TRBV18; d_gene: -; j_gene: TRBJ1-2; abundance: -; CDR3aa: CASSPRYRVDGYTF; CDR3nt: TGTGCCAGCTCACCACGGTACAGGGTGGATGGCTACACCTTC
v_gene: TRBV20-1; d_gene: -; j_gene: TRBJ1-2; abundance: -; CDR3aa: CSASHRGVYGYTF; CDR3nt: TGCAGTGCTAGTCACCGGGGGGTTTATGGCTACACCTTC
v_gene: TRBV6-5; d_gene: -; j_gene: TRBJ2-7; abundance: -; CDR3aa: CASSPLPSVEQYF; CDR3nt: TGTGCCAGCAGTCCCTTACCGTCAGTCGAGCAGTACTTC
v_gene: TRBV6-5; d_gene: TRBD1; j_gene: TRBJ2-1; abundance: -; CDR3aa: CASSSVGTGGNEQFF; CDR3nt: TGTGCCAGCAGCTCCGTCGGGACAGGGGGGAATGAGCAGTTCTTC
v_gene: TRBV7-2; d_gene: TRBD2; j_gene: TRBJ2-7; abundance: -; CDR3aa: CASSLGGLAGSYEQYF; CDR3nt: TGTGCCAGCAGCTTAGGCGGACTAGCGGGGTCCTACGAGCAGTACTTC
v_gene: TRBV5-4; d_gene: -; j_gene: TRBJ2-2; abundance: -; CDR3aa: CASSPFADPNTGELFF; CDR3nt: TGTGCCAGCAGCCCCTTCGCGGACCCGAACACCGGGGAGCTGTTTTTT
v_gene: TRBV7-2; d_gene: TRBD2; j_gene: TRBJ2-7; abundance: -; CDR3aa: CASSLRSSGITYEQYF; CDR3nt: TGTGCCAGCAGCTTAAGGTCTAGCGGGATCACCTACGAGCAGTACTTC
v_gene: TRBV28; d_gene: TRBD1; j_gene: TRBJ2-3; abundance: -; CDR3aa: CASSLWGDRRDTQYF; CDR3nt: TGTGCCAGCAGTTTATGGGGGGACAGACGAGATACGCAGTATTTT
v_gene: TRBV28; d_gene: -; j_gene: TRBJ2-1; abundance: -; CDR3aa: CASSLLADEQFF; CDR3nt: TGTGCCAGCAGTTTATTGGCAGATGAGCAGTTCTTC
v_gene: TRBV27; d_gene: -; j_gene: TRBJ1-4; abundance: -; CDR3aa: CASSLFSDLREKLFF; CDR3nt: TGTGCCAGCAGTTTATTTTCGGACCTTCGAGAAAAACTGTTTTTT
v_gene: TRBV12-3/TRBV12-4; d_gene: -; j_gene: TRBJ1-2; abundance: -; CDR3aa: CASSLAGDGYTF; CDR3nt: TGTGCCAGCAGTTTAGCTGGAGACGGCTACACCTTC
v_gene: TRBV27; d_gene: -; j_gene: TRBJ1-1; abundance: -; CDR3aa: CASSLSLGMNTEAFF; CDR3nt: TGTGCCAGCAGTTTATCTCTGGGGATGAACACTGAAGCTTTCTTT
v_gene: TRBV5-6; d_gene: TRBD1; j_gene: TRBJ1-2; abundance: once; CDR3aa: CASRRTGVYGYTF; CDR3nt: TGTGCCAGCAGGCGGACAGGGGTTTATGGCTACACCTTC
v_gene: TRBV5-1; d_gene: TRBD2; j_gene: TRBJ2-1; abundance: -; CDR3aa: CASSLRLELAGYNEQFF; CDR3nt: TGCGCCAGCAGCTTGAGGTTAGAACTAGCGGGTTACAATGAGCAGTTCTTC
v_gene: TRBV5-4; d_gene: -; j_gene: TRBJ1-4; abundance: -; CDR3aa: CASSTDDSHSSEKLFF; CDR3nt: TGTGCCAGCAGCACGGATGACAGCCACTCATCTGAAAAACTGTTTTTT
v_gene: TRBV6-2/TRBV6-3; d_gene: TRBD2; j_gene: TRBJ2-3; abundance: -; CDR3aa: CASSSGTSILPDTQYF; CDR3nt: TGTGCCAGCAGTTCCGGGACTAGCATCCTCCCAGATACGCAGTATTTT
v_gene: TRBV11-2; d_gene: TRBD1; j_gene: TRBJ1-4; abundance: -; CDR3aa: CASSLDLGRGKEKLFF; CDR3nt: TGTGCCAGCAGCTTAGATCTTGGCAGGGGGAAGGAAAAACTGTTTTTT
v_gene: TRBV7-2; d_gene: TRBD2; j_gene: TRBJ2-1; abundance: -; CDR3aa: CASSLVHTGLAGIYNEQFF; CDR3nt: TGTGCCAGCAGCTTAGTCCACACGGGACTAGCGGGAATCTACAATGAGCAGTTCTTC
v_gene: TRBV7-2; d_gene: TRBD1; j_gene: TRBJ1-2; abundance: -; CDR3aa: CASSAGQGTYGYTF; CDR3nt: TGTGCCAGCAGCGCAGGACAGGGAACGTATGGCTACACCTTC
v_gene: TRBV7-8; d_gene: -; j_gene: TRBJ2-7; abundance: once; CDR3aa: CASRKQGPYEQYF; CDR3nt: TGTGCCAGCAGGAAACAGGGCCCCTACGAGCAGTACTTC
v_gene: TRBV5-6; d_gene: -; j_gene: TRBJ2-1; abundance: -; CDR3aa: CASSLGGPEQFF; CDR3nt: TGTGCCAGCAGCTTGGGGGGCCCTGAGCAGTTCTTC
v_gene: TRBV14; d_gene: TRBD2; j_gene: TRBJ2-2; abundance: -; CDR3aa: CASSQVGLAGELFF; CDR3nt: TGTGCCAGCAGCCAAGTCGGACTAGCCGGGGAGCTGTTTTTT
v_gene: TRBV5-1; d_gene: -; j_gene: TRBJ1-4; abundance: -; CDR3aa: CASSWEGNEKLFF; CDR3nt: TGCGCCAGCAGCTGGGAGGGTAATGAAAAACTGTTTTTT
v_gene: TRBV30; d_gene: -; j_gene: TRBJ2-6; abundance: -; CDR3aa: CAWYSGQYLGANVLTF; CDR3nt: TGTGCCTGGTACTCCGGACAGTATCTCGGGGCCAACGTCCTGACTTTC
v_gene: TRBV27; d_gene: TRBD2; j_gene: TRBJ2-1; abundance: -; CDR3aa: CASSSLAGDNEQFF; CDR3nt: TGTGCCAGCAGTTCCCTAGCGGGAGACAATGAGCAGTTCTTC
v_gene: TRBV2; d_gene: TRBD1; j_gene: TRBJ2-5; abundance: -; CDR3aa: CASNGQGAGETQYF; CDR3nt: TGTGCCAGCAATGGACAGGGGGCAGGAGAGACCCAGTACTTC
v_gene: TRBV19; d_gene: -; j_gene: TRBJ1-2; abundance: -; CDR3aa: CASVGLGLDYGYTF; CDR3nt: TGTGCCAGTGTGGGCTTAGGGTTGGACTATGGCTACACCTTC
v_gene: TRBV7-8; d_gene: -; j_gene: TRBJ2-5; abundance: once; CDR3aa: CASSPGAGLETQYF; CDR3nt: TGTGCCAGCAGCCCGGGCGCAGGGCTAGAGACCCAGTACTTC
v_gene: TRBV24-1; d_gene: -; j_gene: TRBJ2-4; abundance: -; CDR3aa: CATSDGGGGNIQYF; CDR3nt: TGTGCCACCAGTGACGGGGGCGGGGGCAACATTCAGTACTTC
v_gene: TRBV5-1; d_gene: TRBD1; j_gene: TRBJ1-2; abundance: -; CDR3aa: CASSLSSTGGDGYTF; CDR3nt: TGCGCCAGCAGCCTCTCCTCGACAGGGGGCGATGGCTACACCTTC